This T cell receptor (beta chain) was obtained from a study of identifying expanded T cells in peripheral blood. Findings and limits, study-wide: Clone count variance between roughly 2-week samples rose with total template count.

Turning to this clone: No antigen is known for it.

V dropped 4 bases and J dropped 1 base, with 11 bases sitting between them. Looked up from germline, CDR1 is SGHDT and CDR2 is YYEEEE. This CDR3 has 14 amino acids. Sequenced by immunoSEQ multiplex PCR; TCRdb stores in-frame clones only, minus some. The sample consists of tens of thousands of clones, around nine tenths of them appearing once. The sequencing sample was made of blood. The receptor was isolated from a person aged 18-69 years in good health. The chain joins TRBV5-6 to TRBJ1-1; D may be TRBD1 (6 bases). The CDR3: CASSSWGQNTEAFF. The CDR3 DNA sequence: TGTGCCAGCAGCAGCTGGGGGCAGAACACTGAAGCTTTCTTT. Full variable domain (remainder filled in from reference TRBV5-6 and TRBJ1-1): DAGVTQSPTHLIKTRGQQVTLRCSPKSGHDTVSWYQQALGQGPQFIFQYYEEEERQRGNFPDRFSGHQFPNYSSELNVNALLLGDSALYLCASSSWGQNTEAFFGQGTRLTVV.